The sequence of this T cell receptor beta chain was determined in a study of cytomegalovirus exposure and HLA in healthy donors (dated by TCRdb to the late 2010s). Describing the broader study: According to an earlier analysis of 550 to 700 of the donors, about 190 million T cells yielded roughly 100 million unique TCR beta sequences and 276 Gb of sequence data. Roughly 300 gigabases of sequencing data and around 87 million unique TCR sequences were included in an early release covering roughly 600 HLA-typed donors. Among the roughly 400 genotyped donors, approximately 77% belonged to the genetic ancestry cluster associated with self-reported Caucasian donors. The study was designed to test whether signatures of past pathogen exposure could be identified by cataloging public T cell receptors. The study used immunosequencing to profile the T cell repertoires of some 600 subjects and linked those repertoires to cytomegalovirus serostatus. Besides the first cohort of around 670 subjects, a separate validation cohort made up of some 110 different subjects was used. The study combined high-throughput TCR immunosequencing, statistical association of individual TCRs with disease status, and machine learning to predict cytomegalovirus infection status. In a later analysis, previously published TCR beta repertoires from several hundred donors were re-analyzed and high-resolution HLA genotyping was added so that TCR occurrence patterns could be studied. Rather than using new phenotypic data, the later analysis identified candidate immune exposures from TCR beta sequences and from how often those sequences occurred across donors. An earlier analysis of roughly 580 of the donors used high-throughput TCR beta sequencing to judge whether each TCR beta V gene segment behaved as functional or pseudogenic. Donor age, sex, ethnicity and CMV serostatus were collected together with the repertoire data. A later genetic analysis took genome-wide SNP genotypes for about 55% of the 666 donors and used that subset as a discovery cohort. All discovery cohort repertoires had been generated on a single sequencing platform. Class I and class II HLA loci were covered by the typing at four-digit resolution. Typing coverage varied by locus: 629-630 donors for A, B, C, DRB1 and DQB1; approximately 500 for DQA1; approximately 570 for DPA1; roughly 450 for DPB1. Several DR-DQ haplotypes were handled as single units for association and clustering because linkage in the cohort was strong. Among some 400 genotyped donors of the cohort, an average of around 250,000 unique TCR beta nucleotide sequences was sequenced per donor, of which roughly 17% were non-productive.

From V the trimming removes 5 bases and from J it removes 6 bases, while the gene matches leave 4 bases of the junction unaccounted for. Its CDR3 holds 14 amino acids, cysteine through phenylalanine. The kept DNA is CDR3 alone, 42 bases in frame from the first base. The germline V gene supplies CDR1 MNHEY and CDR2 SVGAGI. Paper-wide results and their limitations: In a later analysis, HLA-associated TCR beta chains were found to be more clonally expanded and to have lower generation probabilities than equally common non-associated chains. Because the 87-base-pair reads could not distinguish some IMGT-functional V segments, including TRBV6-2 and TRBV6-3, those segments were excluded. The earlier analysis of 450 to 700 of the donors excluded some 15 rarely observed V segments, including chromosome 9 orphons, because counts were too low. It was suggested by the authors that the approach could potentially be generalized to other disease states and immunological phenotypes. In an earlier analysis of approximately 590 of the donors, most TCR beta V segments appeared in productive rearrangements about 87% or about 30% of the time, broadly matching IMGT annotations. In a later genetic analysis, fewer N-insertions in productive TCRs were reported among donors in an Asian-associated ancestry cluster than the approximately 710-donor mean. Presence/absence analyses assumed roughly uniform sequencing depth across donors, an assumption that may not hold. Strong co-occurrence of HLA alleles, especially DR and DQ, made assigning TCR associations to individual alleles difficult. In a later analysis, most CMV-associated TCR beta chains were found to appear HLA-restricted, with HLA associations seemingly driven largely by CMV exposure. Correlated functional status among segregating V segments might be attributable to linkage disequilibrium, but an unknown experimental factor could not be ruled out. A further reported finding was that TCR beta sequences accurately predicted the HLA-A and HLA-B alleles for most subjects in the first cohort. A total of around 150 TCR beta chains were listed by the study as associated with cytomegalovirus. Most TCR sequences were seen in very few donors, while some public TCRs were found in many individuals. An association between a missense DCLRE1C variant and V-gene and J-gene trimming of TCR beta chains was found in a later genetic analysis and replicated in an independent cohort. Cytomegalovirus status was reported to be diagnosed by the classifier with high specificity and sensitivity in both the original and validation cohorts. In a later analysis, 16,951 TCR beta sequences were associated with specific HLA alleles at a false discovery rate of 0.05. Because some donors lacked HLA typing at each locus, the association tests relied only on the typed subset. This cohort had only TCR beta chains sequenced, and the lack of alpha or paired-chain data limited which features could be detected. According to a later analysis, parvovirus B19, influenza, CMV and Epstein-Barr virus appeared linked to several top co-occurrence clusters. Three of the identified cytomegalovirus-associated TCR beta chains were confirmed in vitro to be specific for cytomegalovirus antigens. CMV serostatus was the only immune exposure information available for the cohort. According to a later analysis, TCR association rates differed among HLA loci, with DRB1 alleles showing the most associated TCRs and HLA-C alleles showing the fewest. A group of highly shared sequence variants was considered likely to be a technical artifact of the sequencing pipeline.

The library relied on the immunoSEQ multiplex PCR assay. For the multiplex PCR, a mixture combining 60 forward primers for TCR Vbeta segments and 13 reverse primers for TCR Jbeta segments was used. The CDR3 region of rearranged TCR beta genes was amplified from genomic DNA with a multiplex PCR assay. The Illumina HiSeq System was used to sequence the amplified TCR beta libraries as 87-base-pair reads. Per the authors' processing: Across the 640 or so repertoires, a later analysis counted around 80 million unique TCR beta chains, some 11 million of which were shared by at least two donors. Raw reads were error-corrected and collapsed into unique sequences by a nearest-neighbor algorithm in which closely related sequences were merged to remove PCR and sequencing errors. To assign V, D and J gene segments, CDR3 sequences were aligned to IMGT reference sequences. Each retained sequence needed at least a six-nucleotide match to both a V gene segment and a J gene segment. A rearrangement counted as productive if the CDR3 had no stop codons and remained in frame with V and J, and every other rearrangement counted as non-productive. CDR3 was defined according to IMGT convention as the region running from the second conserved V-encoded cysteine to the conserved J-encoded phenylalanine. Sequences without an unambiguous match to a single V gene segment were excluded from the earlier analysis of 500 to 700 of the donors. An earlier analysis of a few hundred of the donors called V segments functional above 56.7% productive rearrangements and segregating when the between-donor standard deviation exceeded 5%. To diagnose cytomegalovirus status from the catalog of TCR beta chain sequences, a statistical classification framework was built. V and J gene assignment, in a later analysis, came from comparing TCR nucleotide sequences with IMGT/GENE-DB human TR gene sequences. Using the TCRdist pipeline, a later analysis assigned CDR3 sequences along with most-parsimonious VDJ recombination scenarios. In a later analysis, every TCR beta chain was defined by the combination of its CDR3 amino acid sequence and its V-gene family, and reads without a unique V-gene family were dropped. As a way to deal with suspected cross-contamination and a sequencing artifact, a later analysis dropped 640 or so nucleotide sequences that were highly shared and had low generation probability. In a later analysis, a clonal expansion index for each public chain was calculated from normalized within-repertoire ranks of inferred template counts. A later analysis computed generation probabilities with a VDJ recombination model fitted to out-of-frame rearrangements, and checked the results against IGoR. A later analysis scored TCR-TCR, TCR-HLA and TCR-CMV co-occurrence with hypergeometric tests, applying a repertoire-size bias correction to TCR pairs. False discovery rates were estimated in a later analysis by permuting HLA or CMV assignments 20 times. In a later analysis, co-occurring TCRs were grouped with DBSCAN, and TCRdist sequence similarity was added when clustering was performed within HLA-allele-positive subsets. Repertoires with fewer than 30,000 or more than 120,000 public chains were left out of co-occurrence clustering, as were five repertoires with anomalous nucleotide sharing. TCRdb stores this immuneACCESS table with in-frame sequences only. Part of the clones is absent; in the studies checked, under half of the shortfall reflects unresolved V genes, and no reason is known for the rest. V and J calls plus clone size are reproduced from that table; the DNA served to infer D and trimming. Here the sample has approximately 190,000 clones; around 90% occur a single time. Jointly, the top ten make up less than 1.3% of the sample.

In its sample, this clone was seen once. The specificity of this receptor is unknown. No base quality values were provided; no much bigger clone lies one nucleotide off. The cohort consisted of approximately 690 healthy bone marrow donors. All cohort members were sampled while nominally healthy, although unrecorded immune exposures were likely present. The donor tested CMV seronegative, placing the donor among the 300 to 400 seronegative members of the cohort. Every donor gave a peripheral blood sample, and the peripheral blood mononuclear cells from that sample were used for TCR beta sequencing. The Qiagen DNeasy Blood Extraction Kit was used to extract genomic DNA from the blood cell samples.

Recombination linked TRBV6-5 to TRBJ2-7; the central 13 bases match TRBD2. The sequence derives from a boy aged 2-9 years in good health and CMV-seronegative. Sequenced input: PBMCs. The DNA is as follows: TGTGCCAGCAGTCAACGGACTAGCGGGAGCGAGCAGTACTTC. This is translated as CASSQRTSGSEQYF.